Listed below are T cell receptor beta chains from one sample, sequenced in a study of blood T cell repertoires in COVID-19. Measured with immunoSEQ multiplex PCR; TCRdb has only the in-frame clones, and not every one. Among 300,000 to 400,000 clones listed, 90% were seen once. The specimen sequenced was PBMCs or T cells enriched from blood (not recorded which). The receptors were sampled from a woman aged 25 to 39 who had been exposed to COVID-19. Each CDR3 is given with its conserved first and last residue. The D gene is left open where the match is weak. Clone size, where shown, is once, few, many, or a class for clones that have expanded.

V	D	J	size	DNA	CDR3
TRBV23-1	.	TRBJ1-6	.	TGCGCCAGCAGTCATAATCGGGGTCCCCTCCACTTT	CASSHNRGPLHF
TRBV6-5	TRBD2	TRBJ2-7	.	TGTGCCAGCAACCGGGGAGGGCAACCCTACGAGCAGTACTTC	CASNRGGQPYEQYF
TRBV10-3	TRBD2	TRBJ2-7	once	TGTGCCATCAGGGAAACTAGCGGGGGTGATCGGCAGTACTTC	CAIRETSGGDRQYF
TRBV5-1	.	TRBJ2-7	.	TGCGCCAGCAGCTTTGCAGGTTCCTACGAGCAGTACTTC	CASSFAGSYEQYF
TRBV7-3	.	TRBJ1-2	many	TGTGCCAGCAGCCTTACAGCGGGGCCCTCCGGGCATGGCTACACCTTC	CASSLTAGPSGHGYTF
TRBV5-5	.	TRBJ2-1	.	TGTGCCAGCAGCTCCTACAGGGACAATGAGCAGTTCTTC	CASSSYRDNEQFF
TRBV6-6	TRBD2	TRBJ2-3	.	TGTGCCAGCATTTATAGCGGGGTAGGGGATACGCAGTATTTT	CASIYSGVGDTQYF
TRBV4-1	.	TRBJ2-2	.	TGCGCCAGTACCGATACTCGCGGGGAGCTGTTTTTT	CASTDTRGELFF
TRBV7-8	.	TRBJ2-2	.	TGTGCCAGCAGTTCTACAGAATTTAGGACCGGGGAGCTGTTTTTT	CASSSTEFRTGELFF
TRBV4-1	.	TRBJ1-5	.	TGCGCCAGCAGCCAGGTGGTTGGGGGGGCACGACAGCCCCAGCATTTT	CASSQVVGGARQPQHF
TRBV7-6	TRBD1	TRBJ1-5	.	TGTGCCAGCAGCTTACCCCCGGACAGGGAGATCAATCAGCCCCAGCATTTT	CASSLPPDREINQPQHF
TRBV29-1	.	TRBJ2-7	.	TGCAGCGTTGTGACTACCTCCTACGAGCAGTACTTC	CSVVTTSYEQYF
TRBV18	.	TRBJ1-1	.	TGTGCCAGCACACGAGCGACGAACACTGAAGCTTTCTTT	CASTRATNTEAFF
TRBV3-1/TRBV3-2	.	TRBJ1-4	.	TGTGCCAGCAGCCAAGAACCAGGAGACAGTGAAAAACTGTTTTTT	CASSQEPGDSEKLFF
TRBV29-1	TRBD2	TRBJ2-2	.	TGCAGCGTTCCGGGGGGGGCAAACACCGGGGAGCTGTTTTTT	CSVPGGANTGELFF
TRBV15	TRBD1	TRBJ2-1	.	TGTGCCACCCACTCGCCCCGGGACAGGGGTAATGAGCAGTTCTTC	CATHSPRDRGNEQFF
TRBV29-1	.	TRBJ2-1	.	TGCAGCGTTGAGCACTTAAACTCCTACAATGAGCAGTTCTTC	CSVEHLNSYNEQFF
TRBV5-1	.	TRBJ2-7	.	TGCGCCAGCAGCTTTACCCTACCTGGACAGAAAAAGTACGAGCAGTACTTC	CASSFTLPGQKKYEQYF
TRBV9	.	TRBJ1-1	once	TGTGCCAGCAGCGTAGTCGGGGGTGAAGCTTTCTTT	CASSVVGGEAFF
TRBV12-5	TRBD1	TRBJ2-3	.	TGTGCTAGTGGTTTGAGATTGAGAGGGGGCTTTGCCCCAAGCTCGTATCGCGCAGATACGCAGTATTTT	CASGLRLRGGFAPSSYRADTQYF
TRBV7-9	TRBD1	TRBJ1-6	.	TGTGCCAGCTATGCAGGGGGGCTGAATTCACCCCTCCACTTT	CASYAGGLNSPLHF
TRBV2	TRBD1	TRBJ1-4	.	TGTGCCAGCAGTGAACATGGCGCAGGGGGGACTAATGAAAAACTGTTTTTT	CASSEHGAGGTNEKLFF
TRBV7-8	.	TRBJ1-2	.	TGTGCCAGCAGCTTAAGGCGGGTTAGCGGGTATGGCTATGGCTACACCTTC	CASSLRRVSGYGYGYTF
TRBV11-3	TRBD2	TRBJ2-3	.	TGTGCCAGCAGCCCGGGGAGGGGTCGTTCAGATACGCAGTATTTT	CASSPGRGRSDTQYF
TRBV29-1	TRBD1	TRBJ2-7	few	TGCAGCGTACTCACAGGGGGCGATTACGAGCAGTACTTC	CSVLTGGDYEQYF
TRBV7-2	TRBD2	TRBJ2-1	.	TGTGCCAGCAGCGCAACTAGCGGGGTATACAATGAGCAGTTCTTC	CASSATSGVYNEQFF
TRBV18	.	TRBJ1-2	.	TGTGCCAGCTCACCACCCGGATCGGCAGGGCCCTCGTATGGCTACACCTTC	CASSPPGSAGPSYGYTF
TRBV19	.	TRBJ1-3	.	TGTGCCAGTAAGGACAGTCACAGAAACACCATATATTTT	CASKDSHRNTIYF
TRBV10-2	TRBD1	TRBJ1-5	.	TGCGCCAGCAGCTTGGGACAGGGCATCAATCAGCCCCAGCATTTT	CASSLGQGINQPQHF
TRBV19	.	TRBJ1-5	few	TGTGCCAGTAGTACCCTGGTCAGGGCCATTAGCAATCAGCCCCAGCATTTT	CASSTLVRAISNQPQHF
TRBV5-1	.	TRBJ2-7	.	TGCGCCAGCACCAGAGGACAGAGCTCCTACGAGCAGTACTTC	CASTRGQSSYEQYF
TRBV7-8	.	TRBJ1-3	.	TGTGCCAGCAGCTTAGGGGACACCAGAAACACCATATATTTT	CASSLGDTRNTIYF
TRBV5-1	.	TRBJ2-2	.	TGCGCCAGCAGCTTGGACAGGGCGGCCGGGGAGCTGTTTTTT	CASSLDRAAGELFF
TRBV3-1/TRBV3-2	.	TRBJ1-1	once	TGTGCCAGCAGCCAAGCGGGGGGGGAGCCTGAAGCTTTCTTT	CASSQAGGEPEAFF
TRBV7-9	.	TRBJ1-4	.	TGTGCCAGCAGCTTGGCAGGGGTCGAACTGTTTTTT	CASSLAGVELFF
TRBV14	TRBD2	TRBJ2-1	.	TGTGCCAGCAGCCAAGATCCATCAAGGACTAGTTTCTACAATGAGCAGTTCTTC	CASSQDPSRTSFYNEQFF
TRBV7-9	.	TRBJ2-2	few	TGTGCCAGCATCGGCGGCACCGGGGAGCTGTTTTTT	CASIGGTGELFF
TRBV7-9	TRBD1	TRBJ1-1	once	TGTGCCAGCAGCTTTGGACAGGGGTACACTGAAGCTTTCTTT	CASSFGQGYTEAFF
TRBV18	.	TRBJ1-5	.	TGTGCCAGCTCACCCCAGACGGGGGAGGGACAGCCCCAGCATTTT	CASSPQTGEGQPQHF
TRBV7-2	.	TRBJ1-5	.	TGTGCCAGCAGCTTAGGAGGGTTTAGCAATCAGCCCCAGCATTTT	CASSLGGFSNQPQHF
TRBV27	.	TRBJ1-1	.	TGTGCCAGCAGTACGACTGGGGGGGACACTGAAGCTTTCTTT	CASSTTGGDTEAFF
TRBV19	.	TRBJ1-1	.	TGTGCCAGTACTCCAGGACAGATACTTACGAACACTGAAGCTTTCTTT	CASTPGQILTNTEAFF
TRBV10-1	TRBD2	TRBJ2-1	.	TGCGCCAGTCCCATCCCCAGCGGGACCTACAATGAGCAGTTCTTC	CASPIPSGTYNEQFF
TRBV4-3	.	TRBJ2-2	.	TGCGCCAGCAGCCCTTTCCCGGGGTTTTCGGCCGGGGAGCTGTTTTTT	CASSPFPGFSAGELFF
TRBV19	.	TRBJ1-6	once	TGTGCCAGTCGCCAAGCCAATTCACCCCTCCACTTT	CASRQANSPLHF
TRBV5-1	TRBD2	TRBJ2-1	.	TGCGCCAGCAGCGTCACTAGCGGGTACAATGAGCAGTTCTTC	CASSVTSGYNEQFF
TRBV5-1	.	TRBJ1-6	.	TGCGCCAGCAGCTCAACCACGGGTAATTCACCCCTCCACTTT	CASSSTTGNSPLHF
TRBV5-1	TRBD1	TRBJ1-1	.	TGCGCCAGCAGCCTACAGGACAGGGGCACTGAAGCTTTCTTT	CASSLQDRGTEAFF
TRBV4-3	TRBD1	TRBJ1-1	.	TGCGCCAGCAGCCAATTCCTTCAGGGGGACACTGAAGCTTTCTTT	CASSQFLQGDTEAFF
TRBV19	.	TRBJ1-1	once	TGTGCCAGTAGGAAACTCGACATTGGTAAAGCTTTCTTT	CASRKLDIGKAFF
TRBV27	TRBD1	TRBJ1-4	.	TGTGCCAGCAGCCTTCTCAAAGGGCAGGGGGCCGATGAAAAACTGTTTTTT	CASSLLKGQGADEKLFF
TRBV5-6	TRBD2	TRBJ2-3	.	TGTGCCAGCAGCTTGGGGGGACTAGGCACAGATACGCAGTATTTT	CASSLGGLGTDTQYF
TRBV5-1	.	TRBJ2-2	.	TGCGCCAGCAGCTTGGACACCTCGAACACCGGGGAGCTGTTTTTT	CASSLDTSNTGELFF
TRBV30	.	TRBJ2-2	.	TGTGCCTGGAGGTACGGAGGAGTTAACACCGGGGAGCTGTTTTTT	CAWRYGGVNTGELFF
TRBV3-1/TRBV3-2	.	TRBJ1-3	.	TGTGCCAGCAGCCAGGCAAACACCATATATTTT	CASSQANTIYF
TRBV25-1	.	TRBJ1-2	.	TGTGCCAGCAGTGAATCTTCTAACTATGGCTACACCTTC	CASSESSNYGYTF
TRBV5-1	.	TRBJ1-6	.	TGCGCCAGCAGCCCAGGGGATCTGCCCCTCCACTTT	CASSPGDLPLHF
TRBV10-3	TRBD1	TRBJ1-4	.	TGTGCCATCAGTGAGCCGGGGACAGGGTCAAAGGAAAAACTGTTTTTT	CAISEPGTGSKEKLFF
TRBV5-6	.	TRBJ1-1	.	TGTGCCAGCAGCTTGGCTGGGAGGGGTCGCACTGAAGCTTTCTTT	CASSLAGRGRTEAFF